Shown below are 27 T cell receptor beta chains from a single sample sequenced in a study of T cell responses to AZD1222 COVID-19 vaccine. The table came from immunoSEQ multiplex PCR; TCRdb's copy has only in-frame clones and leaves some out. The sample consists of about 69,000 clones, about four fifths of them appearing once. The starting material was peripheral blood, obtained 28 days after the second AZD1222 dose. All receptors derive from an adult who received the AZD1222 COVID-19 vaccine.

The chain combines TRBV9 with TRBJ2-1; TRBD2 matches 11 bases. Germline V gene data show CDR1 as SGDLS and CDR2 as YYNGEE. The CDR3 spans 15 residues. Trimming cost V 4 bases and J 4 bases; bases outside gene matches: 4. The CDR3 DNA is TGTGCCAGCAGCCAATTAGCGGGGGGGTACAATGAGCAGTTCTTC. This codes for CASSQLAGGYNEQFF.

The rearrangement joins TRBV19 to TRBJ1-5, with D perhaps TRBD1 (5 bases). The CDR3 sequence is 13 residues long. In germline, CDR1 is LNHDA, CDR2 SQIVND (reference sequence). The germline V and J ends were trimmed by 5 bases and 2 bases, with 7 bases remaining between them. As DNA, the CDR3 is TGTGCCAGTAGTCGGGACCGCAATCAGCCCCAGCATTTT. Protein: CASSRDRNQPQHF.

The V gene is TRBV7-2, the J gene TRBJ2-7; 14 nucleotides match TRBD2. The V segment lost 4 bases and the J segment 10 bases; nucleotides outside the gene matches: 3. CDR3 size: 13 residues. The germline V gene has CDR1 SGHTA and CDR2 FQGNSA. CDR3 residues: CASSWGLAGEQYF. DNA for the CDR3: TGTGCCAGCAGCTGGGGACTAGCGGGGGAACAGTACTTC.

In its sample, this clone was seen many times. This chain joins TRBV7-2 and TRBJ1-3; D is uncertain. This CDR3 has 16 residues. Germline assignment: CDR1 SGHTA and CDR2 FQGNSA. Trimming left V 2 bases short and J 0 bases short, with 11 bases between. Here the CDR3 reads CASSLKGPISGNTIYF. DNA for the CDR3: TGTGCCAGCAGCTTAAAGGGTCCTATCTCTGGAAACACCATATATTTT.

The chain recombines TRBV11-1 with TRBJ2-2; TRBD2 matches at 9 bases. This CDR3 region has 15 residues. The germline CDR1 and CDR2 sequences are SGHAT and FQDESV (reference sequence). Unmatched junction bases numbered 3, after V lost 5 bases and J lost 2 bases. The CDR3 DNA follows: TGTGCCAGCAGCCCGCGGGGGGGCAACACCGGGGAGCTGTTTTTT. This translates into CASSPRGGNTGELFF.

The chain has TRBV5-1 and TRBJ2-5; 7 bases fit TRBD1. Losses at the gene ends were 4 bases for V and 1 base for J; bases not matched to a gene: 7. The CDR3 loop spans 15 amino acids. Germline V gives CDR1 SGHRS, CDR2 YFSETQ. The CDR3 nucleotides are TGCGCCAGCAGCCCGGTAGGGGGCCCCCAAGAGACCCAGTACTTC. Protein product: CASSPVGGPQETQYF.

This chain links TRBV14 with TRBJ1-2, with unresolved D. CDR3 length: 12 amino acids. Germline V lookup: CDR1 SGHDN, CDR2 FVKESK. Trimming removed 2 bases from V and 3 bases from J, with 4 bases in between. CDR3 sequence: CASSQWDYGYTF. The DNA for the CDR3 is TGTGCCAGCAGCCAATGGGACTATGGCTACACCTTC.

The chain links TRBV4-1 to TRBJ1-5; 12 bases match TRBD1. The junction had 1 base not matched to a gene; V was cut back by 6 bases and J by 4 bases. The germline V gene encodes CDR1 MGHRA and CDR2 YSYEKL. The length of the CDR3 is 14 residues. CDR3 DNA: TGCGCCAGCAGGGGACAGGGGGCGAATCAGCCCCAGCATTTT. Its protein product is CASRGQGANQPQHF.

In DNA, the CDR3 is TGTGCCAGCAGCTTAATCCAGCGGGACGATACGCAGTATTTT. This encodes CASSLIQRDDTQYF. This rearrangement joins TRBV7-8 to TRBJ2-3; 7 nucleotides agree with TRBD2. Germline CDR1 reads SGHVS; CDR2 reads FQNEAQ. This CDR3 is built from 14 residues. With 2 bases clipped from V and 6 bases from J, the junction kept 5 bases outside the gene matches.

This clone was detected a few times. V is TRBV14 and J is TRBJ2-7; D not resolved. CDR1 is SGHDN, CDR2 FVKESK, per germline. The CDR3 loop spans 12 amino acids. Trimming removed 9 bases from V and 0 bases from J, with 9 bases in between. The CDR3 spells CARSTCSYEQYF. CDR3 nucleotides: TGTGCCAGAAGCACCTGCTCCTACGAGCAGTACTTC. The full variable domain, with the rest looked up from reference TRBV14 and TRBJ2-7, is EAGVTQFPSHSVIEKGQTVTLRCDPISGHDNLYWYRRVMGKEIKFLLHFVKESKQDESGMPNNRFLAERTGGTYSTLKVQPAELEDSGVYFCARSTCSYEQYFGPGTRLTVT.

This chain uses TRBV11-2 with TRBJ1-5, with D possibly matching TRBD1 (5 bases). From germline, CDR1 is SGHAT and CDR2 FQNNGV. The ends were cut back, 3 bases at V and 3 bases at J, with 6 bases in the middle. This CDR3 region has 13 residues. The CDR3 spells CASSLGVNQPQHF. The CDR3 DNA follows: TGTGCCAGCAGCTTGGGGGTCAATCAGCCCCAGCATTTT.

This clone is labeled as medium-sized. The chain uses TRBV11-2 and TRBJ1-3; no firm D call. The V gene's germline CDR1 is SGHAT and CDR2 FQNNGV. Between the trimmed V and J ends, which lost 0 bases and 4 bases, there was a span of 10 bases. The CDR3 runs 15 residues. DNA for the CDR3: TGTGCCAGCAGCTTAGAGGCACTTCTAGGAAACACCATATATTTT. Translated, it gives CASSLEALLGNTIYF.

The genes are TRBV4-1 and TRBJ2-3; a possible D gene is TRBD2 (5 bases). In germline, CDR1 is MGHRA, CDR2 YSYEKL. CDR3 length: 13 amino acids. V was clipped by 4 bases and J by 6 bases, with 11 bases between them. The CDR3 nucleotides read TGCGCCAGCAGCCGCACTAGAATGGATACGCAGTATTTT. Encoded protein: CASSRTRMDTQYF.

The rearrangement uses TRBV6-5 and TRBJ1-4; 8 nucleotides match TRBD1. V trimming: 6 bases; J trimming: 4 bases; junction bases outside the gene matches: 4. This CDR3 region has 14 residues. Per the germline V gene, CDR1 is MNHEY and CDR2 is SVGAGI. CDR3 sequence: CASRDRAGNEKLFF. CDR3 in DNA: TGTGCCAGCAGGGACAGGGCCGGTAATGAAAAACTGTTTTTT.

A few counts support this clone. The J gene is TRBJ2-3, the V gene TRBV7-2, with D possibly being TRBD2 (7 bases). The germline CDR1 and CDR2 sequences are SGHTA and FQGNSA. Trimming cost V 6 bases and J 3 bases, with 25 bases left between them. The CDR3 loop spans 18 amino acids. The CDR3 spells CASSDAGAVVRVTDTQYF. CDR3 sequence (DNA): TGTGCCAGCAGTGATGCGGGGGCTGTTGTGAGGGTGACAGATACGCAGTATTTT.

J is TRBJ1-1 and V is TRBV7-3; 7 bases line up with TRBD1. The V gene end was trimmed by 5 bases and the J gene end by 5 bases; junction bases not matched to a gene: 11. There are 15 residues in the CDR3. Germline loops: CDR1 SGHTA, CDR2 FQGTGA. The CDR3 here is CASSPSPGRGTEAFF. The CDR3 DNA reads TGTGCCAGCAGCCCCAGTCCAGGCAGGGGGACTGAAGCTTTCTTT. Full variable domain (remainder filled in from reference TRBV7-3 and TRBJ1-1): GAGVSQTPSNKVTEKGKYVELRCDPISGHTALYWYRQSLGQGPEFLIYFQGTGAADDSGLPNDRFFAVRPEGSVSTLKIQRTERGDSAVYLCASSPSPGRGTEAFFGQGTRLTVV.

Only a few counts were recorded for this clone. The same CDR3 arises from other DNA sequences in this sample as well. The chain couples TRBV2 to TRBJ1-3; D gene ambiguous. Germline lookup yields CDR1 SNHLY and CDR2 FYNNEI. The CDR3 contains 13 residues. The V gene lost 3 bases and the J gene lost 2 bases, with 5 bases spanning the gap. DNA of the CDR3: TGTGCCAGCAGTGAGGAAACTGGAAACACCATATATTTT. This translates into CASSEETGNTIYF.

This clone was observed a single time. The chain recombines TRBV7-9 with TRBJ1-2; D perhaps matches TRBD1 (6 bases). Germline V gives CDR1 SEHNR, CDR2 FQNEAQ (reference sequence). The CDR3 runs 15 residues. The V and J ends lost 3 bases and 4 bases respectively, with 15 bases between them. The CDR3 loop is CASSLGGTGSYGYTF. CDR3 bases: TGTGCCAGCAGCTTGGGGGGAACAGGGTCCTATGGCTACACCTTC.

The V call is TRBV28, the J call TRBJ1-3, with D hard to call. Germline CDR1 is MDHEN and CDR2 is SYDVKM. The CDR3 consists of 16 residues. Trimming removed 6 bases from V and 0 bases from J, with 15 bases in between. DNA for the CDR3: TGTGCCAGCAGAGCTGGCGGGGTTCACTCTGGAAACACCATATATTTT. Protein: CASRAGGVHSGNTIYF.

The J gene is TRBJ1-3, the V gene TRBV3-1 (or the pseudogene TRBV3-2); D not resolved. Germline values: CDR1 LGHDT, CDR2 YNNKEL (reference sequence). V was clipped by 1 base and J by 2 bases, with 6 bases between them. The CDR3 totals 14 residues. CDR3 in amino acids: CASSQVATGNTIYF. CDR3 sequence (DNA): TGTGCCAGCAGCCAAGTGGCTACTGGAAACACCATATATTTT.

The chain recombines TRBV28 with TRBJ1-5; a weak D match, TRBD1 (6 bases). The CDR3 runs to 13 residues. Trimming left V 5 bases short and J 7 bases short, with 12 bases between. Germline V gene sequence: CDR1 MDHEN, CDR2 SYDVKM. CDR3 residues: CASSPTGYQPQHF. Here the CDR3 DNA reads TGTGCCAGCAGTCCAACAGGGTACCAGCCCCAGCATTTT.

This rearrangement joins TRBV4-1 to TRBJ1-2, with a weak D call TRBD1 (6 bases). The CDR3 is made up of 16 amino acids. The V end was cut by 0 bases, the J end by 4 bases, with 15 bases between. Germline loops: CDR1 MGHRA, CDR2 YSYEKL. CDR3 DNA sequence: TGCGCCAGCAGCCAAGAAGAGATACAGGGAGCCTATGGCTACACCTTC. This codes for CASSQEEIQGAYGYTF.

The chain recombines TRBV2 with TRBJ2-5, with 10 bases matching TRBD2. The CDR3 contains 15 residues. The germline V gene has CDR1 SNHLY and CDR2 FYNNEI. The V gene end was trimmed by 7 bases and the J gene end by 2 bases; junction bases not matched to a gene: 7. The CDR3 DNA is TGTGCCAGCAAATGGTCTAGCGGGGGACAAGAGACCCAGTACTTC. It is translated as CASKWSSGGQETQYF.

About this clone itself: One end of the junction fails to match germline, which may point to a read error. The rearrangement links TRBV3-1 (or the pseudogene TRBV3-2) to TRBJ1-2, with D hard to call. Germline values: CDR1 LGHDT, CDR2 YNNKEL (reference sequence). CDR3 size: 14 residues. The CDR3 loop is CASSPPSANYGYTF. The CDR3 DNA is TGTGCCAGCAGCCCTCCGTCAGCTAATTATGGCTACACCTTC.

J is TRBJ1-5 and V is TRBV11-3, with TRBD1 matching over 10 bases. The CDR3 contains 20 residues. Germline V gene lookup returns CDR1 SGHNT and CDR2 YENEEA. V dropped 0 bases and J dropped 1; count of bases not matched to a gene: 12. CDR3 bases: TGTGCCAGCAGCTTAGACCCCCCCTATTGGGACAGGGGCAGCAATCAGCCCCAGCATTTT. It translates to CASSLDPPYWDRGSNQPQHF.

The chain is built from TRBV21-1 and TRBJ2-5. TRBV21-1 is a recognized pseudogene. The CDR3 has 14 residues. The CDR3 sequence: CASSITGTRETQYF. In DNA form, the CDR3 reads TGTGCCAGCAGCATAACCGGGACCAGGGAGACCCAGTACTTC.

The chain uses TRBV30 and TRBJ1-2; unclear D gene. Germline CDR1 and CDR2: GTSNPN and SVGIG (reference sequence). The CDR3 consists of 12 residues. Trimming left V 1 base short and J 7 bases short, with 10 bases between. In DNA form, the CDR3 reads TGTGCCTGGAGTGCGTGGGCGGGTGGCTACACCTTC. Its protein is CAWSAWAGGYTF.